Below are 27 T cell receptor beta chains sequenced from a single sample in a study of type 1 regulatory T cells. Each CDR3 protein gets one entry after TCRdb re-called the reads with MiXCR. The sample records approximately 90,000 distinct CDR3 sequences, roughly 28% being singletons. Sequenced input: CD4+ T cells, either the whole sample or a sorted fraction (not recorded which). The receptors here all came from a human donor in good health.

The chain employs TRBV5-6 and TRBJ1-1; 8 positions match TRBD1. The CDR3 is 15 residues long. Germline CDR1 SGHDT, CDR2 YYEEEE. V was clipped by 0 bases and J by 0 bases; unmatched bases: 1. This CDR3 is CASSLGTGMNTEAFF. The CDR3 DNA reads TGTGCCAGCAGCTTGGGGACAGGGATGAACACTGAAGCTTTCTTT.

The table lists this clonotype with a few counts. The chain uses TRBV7-9 and TRBJ2-2, with a weak D call TRBD2 (6 bases). The CDR3 runs 16 residues. Germline CDR1 reads SEHNR; CDR2 reads FQNEAQ (reference sequence). The ends were cut back, 1 base at V and 4 bases at J, with 13 bases in the middle. The CDR3 bases are TGTGCCAGCAGCTTAGGGCTCGGGAGTGGCACCGGGGAGCTGTTTTTT. It specifies CASSLGLGSGTGELFF.

This clonotype was detected only a few times. The chain has TRBV6-1 and TRBJ2-7; 9 bases are a match to TRBD1. V dropped 6 bases and J dropped 3; count of bases not matched to a gene: 6. This CDR3 region has 14 residues. Germline V CDR1 and CDR2: MNHNS, SASEGT. CDR3: CASRKGQGNYEQYF. The CDR3 region has the DNA TGTGCCAGCAGGAAAGGACAGGGGAACTACGAGCAGTACTTC.

The chain employs TRBV29-1 and TRBJ1-1; the D gene is possibly TRBD1 (5 bases). The germline gives CDR1 SQVTM, CDR2 ANQGSEA. The V end was cut by 6 bases, the J end by 0 bases, with 14 bases between. The CDR3 runs to 14 residues. CDR3 in amino acids: CSVRAWVMNTEAFF. CDR3 nucleotide sequence: TGCAGCGTCAGGGCTTGGGTTATGAACACTGAAGCTTTCTTT.

This clonotype was detected a few times. This rearrangement joins TRBV5-1 to TRBJ2-3, with TRBD1 as a possible D gene (6 bases). The V end lost 2 bases, the J end lost 5 bases, and 15 bases lay between the germline ends. Germline lookup yields CDR1 SGHRS and CDR2 YFSETQ. The CDR3 runs 15 residues. The CDR3 is CASSLRGTRGDTQYF. DNA for the CDR3: TGCGCCAGCAGCTTAAGGGGGACCCGTGGAGATACGCAGTATTTT.

In its sample, this clonotype was seen a few times. The rearrangement links TRBV7-7 to TRBJ2-2, with 16 bases aligning to TRBD2. The trim removed 5 bases at V and 5 bases at J, leaving 14 bases unmatched. The CDR3 sequence is 20 residues long. From germline, CDR1 is SSHAT and CDR2 FNYEAQ (reference sequence). The CDR3 here is CASSHAGTSGRGGKTGELFF. CDR3 coding DNA: TGTGCCAGCAGCCACGCCGGGACTAGCGGGAGGGGCGGGAAGACCGGGGAGCTGTTTTTT.

The genes are TRBV20-1 and TRBJ2-1; D is possibly TRBD2 (5 bases). V lost 5 bases and J lost 7, with 12 bases in between. The CDR3 extends over 12 amino acids. Germline V CDR1 and CDR2: DFQATT, SNEGSKA (reference sequence). This CDR3 reads CSAPDSSNEQFF. The CDR3 region has the DNA TGCAGTGCTCCGGACTCCTCAAATGAGCAGTTCTTC.

The J gene is TRBJ2-3, the V gene TRBV20-1; D is unclear. In germline, CDR1 is DFQATT, CDR2 SNEGSKA (reference sequence). The V end was cut by 2 bases, the J end by 3 bases, with 18 bases between. The CDR3 totals 16 residues. CDR3 sequence reads: CSARTRPGPGTDTQYF. The CDR3 region has the DNA TGCAGTGCTAGAACTCGACCGGGCCCAGGAACAGATACGCAGTATTTT.

The chain joins TRBV5-4 to TRBJ2-5, with 8 bases aligning to TRBD1. The CDR3 loop spans 15 amino acids. Per the germline V gene, CDR1 is SGHNT and CDR2 is YYREEE (reference sequence). V lost 4 bases, J lost 2 bases, and 7 bases stayed unmatched. In DNA form, the CDR3 reads TGTGCCAGCAGCCCGACCCGACAGGGGCAAGAGACCCAGTACTTC. This translates into CASSPTRQGQETQYF.

There are many counts of this clonotype. The chain employs TRBV20-1 and TRBJ2-5, with 13 bases matching TRBD2. The CDR3 has 14 residues. V lost 5 bases to trimming and J lost 5 bases; unmatched junction nucleotides: 5. The germline CDR1 and CDR2 sequences are DFQATT and SNEGSKA (reference sequence). CDR3 protein: CSARTSGSGETQYF. The DNA of the CDR3 is TGCAGTGCTCGGACTAGCGGGAGCGGGGAGACCCAGTACTTC.

The V call is TRBV7-2, the J call TRBJ1-2; the match to TRBD1 covers 10 bases. Looked up from germline, CDR1 is SGHTA and CDR2 is FQGNSA. The ends lost 4 bases at V and 5 bases at J; junction bases unmatched: 4. The CDR3 runs 14 residues. CDR3 sequence reads: CASSSGTGEYGYTF. DNA of the CDR3: TGTGCCAGCAGCTCCGGGACAGGGGAATATGGCTACACCTTC.

The chain is built from TRBV27 and TRBJ2-7; tentative D call: TRBD2 (6 bases). Germline assignment: CDR1 MNHEY and CDR2 SMNVEV (reference sequence). The CDR3 totals 13 residues. V lost 9 bases and J lost 1, with 13 bases in between. This CDR3 reads CASGAGRSYEQYF. The CDR3 coding sequence is TGTGCCAGTGGGGCGGGAAGGTCCTACGAGCAGTACTTC.

The chain combines TRBV6-2 or TRBV6-3 with TRBJ2-1; the D is unclear. The germline V gene has CDR1 MNHEY and CDR2 SVGEGT. The ends were cut back, 2 bases at V and 7 bases at J, with 9 bases in the middle. There are 13 residues in the CDR3. This CDR3 is CASSYAVNNEQFF. The DNA of the CDR3 is TGTGCCAGCAGTTACGCGGTTAATAATGAGCAGTTCTTC.

The genes are TRBV6-1 and TRBJ2-3, with D perhaps TRBD1 (6 bases). The germline V and J ends were trimmed by 6 bases and 6 bases, with 13 bases remaining between them. Per germline, CDR1 MNHNS and CDR2 SASEGT. The CDR3 contains 13 residues. The CDR3 coding sequence is TGTGCCAGCAGCGTTGACAGGCCTGATACGCAGTATTTT. Residues: CASSVDRPDTQYF.

This clonotype occurred a few times. The V and J genes are TRBV12-5 and TRBJ2-7; D is unresolved. Trimming took off 5 bases at V and 0 bases at J, with 14 bases between the two ends. This CDR3 region has 15 residues. The germline V gene encodes CDR1 LGHNT and CDR2 FRNRAP. In DNA, the CDR3 is TGTGCTAGTGGTCCCGGAAGGGAAGCCTCCTACGAGCAGTACTTC. It is translated as CASGPGREASYEQYF.

The chain couples TRBV5-1 to TRBJ2-5; 12 bases match TRBD2. CDR3 length: 19 residues. CDR1 and CDR2 from the germline V gene are SGHRS and YFSETQ. The junction had 11 bases not matched to a gene; V was cut back by 0 bases and J by 2 bases. The CDR3 loop reads CASSLEGLAGPPGQETQYF. The CDR3 bases are TGCGCCAGCAGCTTGGAGGGACTAGCGGGCCCACCGGGGCAAGAGACCCAGTACTTC.

This rearrangement joins TRBV10-2 to TRBJ2-3; no firm D call. Trimming took 3 bases from V and 2 from J, leaving 9 bases between them. From germline, CDR1 is WSHSY and CDR2 SAAADI. CDR3 length: 14 residues. The CDR3 DNA reads TGCGCCAGCAGTGAATCTGGATACACAGATACGCAGTATTTT. Encoded protein: CASSESGYTDTQYF.

In this sample, this clonotype turned up a few times. This sequence joins TRBV11-2 and TRBJ2-1; the match to TRBD2 covers 9 bases. Germline CDR1 reads SGHAT; CDR2 reads FQNNGV. V was pared by 5 bases and J by 0 bases, with 2 bases of the junction left unmatched. The CDR3 consists of 15 residues. This CDR3 reads CASSLTSGSYNEQFF. As DNA, the CDR3 is TGTGCCAGCAGCCTGACTAGCGGCTCCTACAATGAGCAGTTCTTC.

The chain links TRBV7-2 to TRBJ2-7, with unresolved D. CDR1 and CDR2 from the germline V gene are SGHTA and FQGNSA. The V end was cut by 1 base, the J end by 7 bases, with 8 bases between. CDR3 length equals 12 residues. DNA of the CDR3: TGTGCCAGCAGCTTAGTTCGGTGGGAGCAGTACTTC. Protein product: CASSLVRWEQYF.

The CDR3 sequence is CAIRGRGDKLSGANVLTF. The DNA for the CDR3 is TGTGCCATCCGGGGGCGGGGGGACAAACTCTCTGGGGCCAACGTCCTGACTTTC. J is TRBJ2-6 and V is TRBV10-3; TRBD2 agrees at 8 bases. V lost 8 bases and J lost 0; bases outside the gene matches: 12. Germline values: CDR1 ENHRY, CDR2 SYGVKD. The CDR3 has 18 residues.

The chain recombines TRBV7-2 with TRBJ2-7; D is uncertain. Trimming cost V 5 bases and J 2 bases, with 16 bases left between them. This CDR3 is built from 15 residues. Germline assignment: CDR1 SGHTA and CDR2 FQGNSA. CDR3 bases: TGTGCCAGCAGCACTTCCCGGGCCGAGACCTACGAGCAGTACTTC. It codes for CASSTSRAETYEQYF.

CDR3 in DNA: TGTGCCAGCAGTTACATTTTAGGACAGGGGGGTAGGATTCAGTACTTC. Encoded protein: CASSYILGQGGRIQYF. The chain couples TRBV6-6 to TRBJ2-4; 10 positions match TRBD1. Germline V gene lookup returns CDR1 MNHNY and CDR2 SVGAGI (reference sequence). The CDR3 covers 16 residues. V lost 2 bases and J lost 10; bases outside the gene matches: 11.

This clonotype turned up a few times. This chain links TRBV5-1 with TRBJ2-7; D call uncertain. This CDR3 contains 16 residues. V was cut by 0 bases and J by 3 bases, with 16 bases left in between. Germline lookup yields CDR1 SGHRS and CDR2 YFSETQ. The CDR3 coding sequence is TGCGCCAGCAGCTTGGGTGGCTCCCGAATGGACTACGAGCAGTACTTC. It codes for CASSLGGSRMDYEQYF.

This clonotype was found a few times. The chain employs TRBV10-3 and TRBJ2-7; D unresolved. V lost 4 bases, J lost 5 bases, and 6 bases lay in between. CDR1 is ENHRY, CDR2 SYGVKD, per germline. The CDR3 loop spans 11 amino acids. The CDR3 protein is CAISASNEQYF. The CDR3 bases are TGTGCCATCAGTGCCTCTAACGAGCAGTACTTC.

The chain recombines TRBV27 with TRBJ2-5, with D tentatively TRBD1 or TRBD2 (5 bases each). The CDR3 is 15 amino acids. Germline-derived CDR1 and CDR2 are MNHEY and SMNVEV (reference sequence). V shed 4 bases and J shed 1 base, with 13 bases lying between them. CDR3 residues: CASSSPGSAQETQYF. The CDR3 coding sequence is TGTGCCAGCAGTTCTCCAGGGAGCGCCCAAGAGACCCAGTACTTC.

This clonotype was detected only a few times. This sequence joins TRBV7-8 and TRBJ2-1; D possibly corresponds to TRBD2 (5 bases). The CDR3 extends over 23 amino acids. V was trimmed by 2 bases and J by 0 bases, leaving 32 bases between them. From germline, CDR1 is SGHVS and CDR2 FQNEAQ. The CDR3 sequence is CASSLRVGVGSGSAPSSYNEQFF. CDR3 DNA: TGTGCCAGCAGCTTAAGGGTTGGGGTAGGCTCGGGAAGCGCGCCAAGCTCCTACAATGAGCAGTTCTTC. Looking up the rest from reference TRBV7-8 and TRBJ2-1 gives the full variable domain: GAGVSQSPRYKVAKRGQDVALRCDPISGHVSLFWYQQALGQGPEFLTYFQNEAQLDKSGLPSDRFFAERPEGSVSTLKIQRTQQEDSAVYLCASSLRVGVGSGSAPSSYNEQFFGPGTRLTVL.

The count of this clonotype is one. The V call is TRBV5-1, the J call TRBJ2-7; D might be TRBD1 or TRBD2, each matching 5 bases. This CDR3 has 14 amino acids. Germline V gene sequence: CDR1 SGHRS, CDR2 YFSETQ. V shed 2 bases and J shed 4 bases, with 13 bases lying between them. The CDR3 DNA reads as TGCGCCAGCAGCTTTAGCCAGGGACCGTACGAGCAGTACTTC. This sequence encodes CASSFSQGPYEQYF.